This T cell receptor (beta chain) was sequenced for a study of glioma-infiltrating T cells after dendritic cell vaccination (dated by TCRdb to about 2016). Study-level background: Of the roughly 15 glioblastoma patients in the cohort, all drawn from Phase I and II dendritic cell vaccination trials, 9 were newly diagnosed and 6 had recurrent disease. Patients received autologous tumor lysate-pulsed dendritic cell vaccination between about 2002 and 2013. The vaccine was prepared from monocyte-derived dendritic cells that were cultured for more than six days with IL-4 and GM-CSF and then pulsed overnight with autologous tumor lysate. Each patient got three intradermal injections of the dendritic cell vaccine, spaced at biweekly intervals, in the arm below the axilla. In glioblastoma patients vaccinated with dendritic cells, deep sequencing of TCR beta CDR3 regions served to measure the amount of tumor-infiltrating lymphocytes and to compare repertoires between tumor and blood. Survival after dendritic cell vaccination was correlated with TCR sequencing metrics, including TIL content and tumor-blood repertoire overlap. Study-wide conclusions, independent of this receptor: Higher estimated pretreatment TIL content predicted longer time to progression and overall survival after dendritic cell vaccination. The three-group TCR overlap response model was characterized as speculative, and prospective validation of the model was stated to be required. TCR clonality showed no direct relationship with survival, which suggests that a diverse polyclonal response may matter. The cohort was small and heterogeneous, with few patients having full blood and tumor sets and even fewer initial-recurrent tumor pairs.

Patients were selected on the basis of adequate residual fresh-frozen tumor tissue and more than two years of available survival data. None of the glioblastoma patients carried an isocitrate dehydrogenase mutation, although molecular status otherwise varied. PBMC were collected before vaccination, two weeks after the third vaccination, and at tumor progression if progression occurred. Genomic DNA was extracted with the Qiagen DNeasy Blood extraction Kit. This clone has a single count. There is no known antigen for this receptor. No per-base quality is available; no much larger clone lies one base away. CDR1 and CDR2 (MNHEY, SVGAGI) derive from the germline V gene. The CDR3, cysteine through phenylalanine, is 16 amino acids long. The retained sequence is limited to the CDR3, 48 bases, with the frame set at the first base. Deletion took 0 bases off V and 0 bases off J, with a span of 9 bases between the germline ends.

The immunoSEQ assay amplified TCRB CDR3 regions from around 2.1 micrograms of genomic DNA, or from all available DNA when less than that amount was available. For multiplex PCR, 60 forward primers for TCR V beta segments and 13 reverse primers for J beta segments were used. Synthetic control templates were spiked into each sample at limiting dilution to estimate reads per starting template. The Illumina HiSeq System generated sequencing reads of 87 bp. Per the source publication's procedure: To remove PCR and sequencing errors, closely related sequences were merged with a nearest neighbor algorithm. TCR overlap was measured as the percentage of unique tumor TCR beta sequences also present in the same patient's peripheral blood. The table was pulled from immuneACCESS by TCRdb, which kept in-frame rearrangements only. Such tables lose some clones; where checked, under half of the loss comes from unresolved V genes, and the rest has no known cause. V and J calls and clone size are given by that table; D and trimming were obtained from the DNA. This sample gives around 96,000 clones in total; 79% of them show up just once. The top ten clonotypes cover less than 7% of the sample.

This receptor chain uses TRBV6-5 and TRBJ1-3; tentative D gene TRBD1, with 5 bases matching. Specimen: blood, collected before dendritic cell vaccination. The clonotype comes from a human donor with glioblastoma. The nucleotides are TGTGCCAGCAGTTACTCGCCCGACAGCTCTGGAAACACCATATATTTT. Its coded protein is CASSYSPDSSGNTIYF.